A selection of T cell receptor beta chains follows, all from one sample in a study of T cells in Graves' hyperthyroidism and ophthalmopathy. Each CDR3 protein gets one entry after TCRdb re-called the multiplex PCR reads with MiXCR. Of tens of thousands of distinct CDR3 sequences detected, roughly half appear once; the ten largest clones hold 3.3%. Sequenced material: blood. All receptors derive from a woman aged 55-70 years with Graves' ophthalmopathy. Both conserved end residues are part of each CDR3. Each record gives: clone size, D gene, J gene, V gene, CDR3 protein, CDR3 DNA. The D gene is left open where the match is weak. Clone sizes are given selectively: once, few, many, or a class where the clone is expanded.

.	.	TRBJ2-3	TRBV10-3	CAILDGVSTDTQYF	TGTGCCATCCTAGACGGAGTTAGCACAGATACGCAGTATTTT
many	.	TRBJ1-1	TRBV19	CASTLDESGGANTEAFF	TGTGCCAGTACCCTGGACGAGAGCGGGGGAGCGAACACTGAAGCTTTCTTT
.	.	TRBJ1-1	TRBV11-2	CASSSNTGELFFEAFF	.
.	.	TRBJ2-7	TRBV20-1	CSAREQPYYEQYF	TGCAGTGCTAGAGAGCAACCGTACTACGAGCAGTACTTC
.	.	TRBJ2-2	TRBV12-3/TRBV12-4	CASSSTTAGELFF	TGTGCCAGCAGTTCTACAACGGCCGGGGAGCTGTTTTTT
.	.	TRBJ1-2	TRBV5-1	CASSLQAPSYGYTF	TGCGCCAGCAGCTTGCAAGCTCCGAGCTATGGCTACACCTTC
many	.	TRBJ1-5	TRBV11-3	CASTLRGSEDQPQHF	TGTGCCAGCACCCTCCGGGGGTCTGAGGATCAGCCCCAGCATTTT
medium-sized	TRBD1	TRBJ1-2	TRBV7-2	CASSLRQGNYGYTF	TGTGCCAGCAGCTTAAGACAGGGGAACTATGGCTACACCTTC
many	TRBD1	TRBJ1-1	TRBV20-1	CSADRGLNTEAFF	TGCAGTGCTGACAGGGGATTAAACACTGAAGCTTTCTTT
.	TRBD2	TRBJ2-1	TRBV20-1	CSARARSGSSYNEQFF	TGCAGTGCTAGAGCTAGGAGCGGGAGCTCCTACAATGAGCAGTTCTTC
many	TRBD2	TRBJ2-3	TRBV7-2	CASSLGAGGNTDTQYF	TGTGCCAGCAGCTTAGGTGCGGGGGGGAACACAGATACGCAGTATTTT
many	TRBD2	TRBJ2-5	TRBV4-1	CASSQEPSGGYTQYF	TGCGCCAGCAGCCAAGAACCTAGCGGGGGGTACACCCAGTACTTC
many	.	TRBJ1-3	TRBV3-1	CASSQRTDSGNTIYF	TGTGCCAGCAGCCAAAGGACCGACTCTGGAAACACCATATATTTT
many	.	TRBJ1-4	TRBV6-4	CASSDSTGKLFF	TGTGCCAGCAGTGACTCGACAGGAAAACTGTTTTTT
many	.	TRBJ1-5	TRBV6-5	CASSPSGDPGREPQHF	TGTGCCAGCAGTCCCAGCGGGGACCCCGGTAGGGAACCCCAGCATTTT
many	TRBD2	TRBJ2-5	TRBV29-1	CSVEWGGVETQYF	TGCAGCGTTGAATGGGGGGGGGTAGAGACCCAGTACTTC
.	TRBD1	TRBJ1-1	TRBV5-1	CASSSGTGVGTEAFF	TGTGCCAGCAGCTCAGGGACAGGGGTTGGGACTGAAGCTTTCTTT
.	.	TRBJ1-1	TRBV25-1	CASSNRDTEAFF	TGTGCCAGCAGTAACAGGGACACTGAAGCTTTCTTT
many	.	TRBJ1-2	TRBV20-1	CSARVLRAGEGYTF	TGCAGTGCTAGAGTCCTCCGGGCCGGAGAGGGCTACACCTTC
many	.	TRBJ2-6	TRBV5-1	CASSLGGTGANVLTF	TGCGCCAGCAGCTTGGGGGGTACGGGGGCCAACGTCCTGACTTTC
many	.	TRBJ2-7	TRBV19	CASSRGPGEQYF	TGTGCCAGTAGTCGGGGACCCGGGGAGCAGTACTTC
few	.	TRBJ2-3	TRBV29-1	CSVAEGSTDTQYF	TGCAGCGTTGCGGAGGGCAGCACAGATACGCAGTATTTT
many	.	TRBJ2-3	TRBV29-1	CSVEGREEQITDTQYF	TGCAGCGTTGAAGGCCGCGAGGAGCAGATCACAGATACGCAGTATTTT
once	TRBD2	TRBJ2-2	TRBV5-1	CASSLESSGRAELFF	TGCGCCAGCAGCTTGGAGTCCAGCGGGAGGGCGGAGCTGTTTTTT
.	.	TRBJ1-3	TRBV7-2	CASSSVVGRAAGNTIYF	TGTGCTAGCAGTTCAGTAGTCGGCAGGGCGGCTGGAAACACCATATATTTT
.	TRBD1	TRBJ1-2	TRBV24-1	CATSEGGRDRGYGYTF	TGTGCCACCAGTGAAGGCGGACGGGACAGGGGCTATGGCTACACCTTC
.	.	TRBJ2-7	TRBV29-1	CSVEHGGYEQYF	TGCAGCGTTGAGCACGGGGGCTACGAGCAGTACTTC
many	.	TRBJ1-4	TRBV5-1	CASSLDRATNEKLFF	TGCGCCAGCAGCTTGGACAGGGCAACTAATGAAAAACTGTTTTTT
few	.	TRBJ1-5	TRBV20-1	CSASKSGSSNQPQHF	TGCAGTGCTAGCAAGAGTGGGAGTAGCAATCAGCCCCAGCATTTT
.	TRBD1	TRBJ2-5	TRBV5-6	CASSLDRGLGGEETQYF	TGTGCCAGCAGCTTGGACAGGGGGCTAGGTGGGGAAGAGACCCAGTACTTC
.	.	TRBJ1-2	TRBV6-1	CASSKDSANYGYTF	TGTGCCAGCAGCAAAGACAGCGCTAACTATGGCTACACCTTC
.	TRBD1	TRBJ1-5	TRBV5-4	CASSLEGGTGVGYQPQHF	TGTGCCAGCAGCTTAGAGGGAGGGACAGGGGTAGGATATCAGCCCCAGCATTTT
.	TRBD1	TRBJ1-2	TRBV5-1	CASSSGQAYGYTF	TGCGCCAGCAGCTCCGGACAGGCCTATGGCTACACCTTC
.	.	TRBJ2-7	TRBV9	CASSPPRGGVGPPYEQYF	TGTGCCAGCTCACCACCGAGAGGTGGGGTCGGGCCCCCCTACGAGCAGTACTTC
.	TRBD1	TRBJ2-3	TRBV9	CASSVALDREGYNEQYF	TGTGCCAGCAGCGTAGCGCTCGACAGGGAAGGGTACAATGAGCAGTATTTT
many	.	TRBJ2-5	TRBV7-7	CASSLGPTGRETQYF	TGTGCTAGCAGCTTAGGCCCGACAGGCCGAGAGACCCAGTACTTC
many	.	TRBJ1-3	TRBV12-3/TRBV12-4	CASRSGNTIYF	TGTGCCAGCAGGTCTGGAAACACCATATATTTT
many	.	TRBJ2-5	TRBV15	CATSRDRGQETQYF	TGTGCCACCAGCAGAGACAGGGGCCAAGAGACCCAGTACTTC
few	TRBD1	TRBJ2-1	TRBV5-1	CASSPSGTVNEQFF	TGCGCCAGCAGCCCGTCCGGGACAGTAAATGAGCAGTTCTTC
once	.	TRBJ2-3	TRBV9	CASSAAAGAGADTQYF	TGTGCCAGCAGCGCCGCTGCCGGGGCAGGGGCAGATACGCAGTATTTT
once	.	TRBJ1-1	TRBV20-1	CSARGWDTEAFF	TGCAGTGCTAGAGGGTGGGACACTGAAGCTTTCTTT
many	.	TRBJ2-1	TRBV6-4	CASSASPDSYNEQFF	TGTGCCAGCAGCGCTAGCCCGGACAGCTACAATGAGCAGTTCTTC
once	TRBD1	TRBJ1-5	TRBV6-4	CASSDPTTGVISEQPQHF	TGTGCCAGCAGTGACCCAACGACAGGGGTGATAAGCGAGCAGCCCCAGCATTTT
.	TRBD2	TRBJ2-5	TRBV5-1	CASSSLPSGGARETQCF	TGCGCCAGCAGTTCTCTCCCCAGCGGGGGGGCACGAGAGACCCAGTGCTTC
few	.	TRBJ2-2	TRBV9	CASSKGTGELFF	TGTGCCAGCAGCAAGGGGACAGGGGAGCTGTTTTTT
.	TRBD2	TRBJ2-6	TRBV3-1	CASSQAGGGGANVLTF	TGTGCCAGCAGCCAAGCCGGGGGGGGTGGGGCCAACGTCCTGACTTTC
.	.	TRBJ1-2	TRBV20-1	CSARQSGYAF	TGCAGTGCTAGGCAGAGCGGCTACGCCTTC
many	.	TRBJ2-7	TRBV28	CASEPSGGYEQYF	TGTGCCAGCGAGCCTAGTGGGGGATACGAGCAGTACTTC
.	.	TRBJ2-6	TRBV15	CAASRGVGAGTNVLTF	TGTGCCGCCAGCAGAGGTGTGGGGGCTGGGACCAACGTCCTGACTTTC
.	TRBD1	TRBJ1-4	TRBV27	CASSLFSSGTGGQKLFF	TGTGCCAGCAGTTTATTTTCGTCCGGGACAGGGGGGCAAAAACTGTTTTTT
medium-sized	.	TRBJ2-7	TRBV7-9	CASSFLGEQYF	TGTGCCAGCAGCTTCTTGGGAGAGCAGTACTTC
many	.	TRBJ1-6	TRBV7-2	CASSLLGQENSPLHF	TGTGCCAGCAGCTTACTGGGACAAGAAAATTCACCCCTCCACTTT
.	.	TRBJ1-5	TRBV10-2	CASNAGGEGQPQHF	TGCGCCAGCAACGCGGGAGGGGAGGGGCAGCCCCAGCATTTT
many	.	TRBJ1-6	TRBV11-2	CASSLATGPYNSPLHF	TGTGCCAGCAGCTTAGCAACAGGGCCCTATAATTCACCCCTCCACTTT